The T cell receptor (beta chain) described here comes from a study of metastatic and nonmetastatic thyroid tumors (dated by TCRdb to the early 2020s). General notes on the study: Repertoires were compared across peripheral blood and tumor or nodule tissue samples from malignant and benign thyroid patients. Here is what the overall study found, with its caveats: TCR beta diversity was reported as significantly higher in malignant tumors than in benign nodules, in both blood and tumor samples.

The protocol used for the library was PCR. Sequenced using an Illumina HiSeq 4000. The TCR beta-chain CDR3 region of each patient was profiled by high-throughput sequencing. From the authors' description of their analysis: The researchers built a classifier to tell apart papillary thyroid cancer patients with distant metastasis, based on CDR3 differences among clinicopathological groups. Repertoire diversity was assessed with the Shannon index, and tumor-blood repertoire similarity with the Morisita-Horn index. TCRdb ran its own pipeline on the public reads, namely fastp trimming at Q25 and MiXCR clone calling, and kept in-frame beta chains. TCRdb assigned the V and J calls; the authors' analysis was not used. Recorded for this sample are about 92,000 clones; approximately 15% of them occurred a single time. 3.6% of the sample goes to the ten largest clones. CDR1 and CDR2 are drawn from the germline V gene: MGHRA, YSYEKL. The cysteine opens and the phenylalanine closes a CDR3 of 16 amino acids. Of the read, only the CDR3 DNA is kept; its 48 bases are in frame from base 1. Trimming removed 0 bases from V and 4 bases from J; the gene matches leave 6 bases unexplained.

No patient had received any treatment before thyroid surgery. Patient clinical samples collected from the early 2010s to the late 2010s were retrospectively analysed using T-cell receptor beta sequencing. This clone has at least ten counts. The target of this receptor is not known. No base-level quality is on record; no much larger clone is a single base apart. The rearranged segments are TRBV4-1 and TRBJ2-1, and TRBD2 aligns with 7 junction nucleotides. Sequencing was carried out using blood. This clonotype was sampled from a female donor with papillary thyroid cancer or a benign thyroid nodule (not recorded which). Some clones in this sample may be carry-over from other donors' samples. The CDR3 loop reads CASSQDRLAEYNEQFF. The nucleotide sequence is TGCGCCAGCAGCCAAGATAGGCTAGCGGAGTACAATGAGCAGTTCTTC.